This note documents a single T cell receptor beta chain sequence. The antigen is unknown. The data were taken from a study of T-cell reconstitution after alpha-beta-depleted transplantation in children. Study-level findings and limits: Expanded graft clones numbering several hundred reportedly gave rise to alpha-beta T cells about two months after transplant.

The TCRbeta library was prepared with unique molecular identifiers. In TCRdb, the PCR reads were re-called with MiXCR into one record per CDR3 protein. Counted here are approximately 800,000 distinct CDR3 sequences, 16% occurring once; the ten biggest clones make up roughly 5%. The sequence derives from a male patient younger than 18 who had a stem cell transplant for acute lymphoblastic leukemia, so the T cells may come from the graft donor. Sequenced material: PBMCs, mostly from graft donor cells, taken 360 days after TCRalphabeta/CD19-depleted stem cell transplant.

This CDR3 is CASSLFQDVGYTF. The DNA of the CDR3 is TGTGCCAGCAGTTTATTTCAGGACGTGGGCTACACCTTC. The chain joins TRBV28 to TRBJ1-2; D uncertain. V lost 1 base and J lost 8, with 11 bases in between. The CDR3 loop spans 13 amino acids. CDR1 and CDR2 (germline): MDHEN, SYDVKM.